Described below is a single TCR beta chain sequence and its context. The data were obtained in a study of blood T cell repertoires in COVID-19. Study background: Samples came from the United States, Italy and Spain, spanning acute and convalescent COVID-19. The analysed material was cDNA or gDNA that came from T cells, B-cell-depleted T cells, or PBMCs.

Original processing notes: Reference gene primers were amplified, and this amplification served to estimate nucleated cell counts. Profiled with immunoSEQ multiplex PCR; TCRdb holds only in-frame clones, not every one. Clonal size and the V and J genes are those of that table, whereas D and trimming came from the DNA. This table has 230,000 or so clones, almost 90% appearing once. Patients of the Seattle cohort, enrolled during active infection, were followed longitudinally. The CDR3 length is 12 residues. The germline V gene encodes CDR1 SGHDT and CDR2 YYEEEE. V dropped 4 bases and J dropped 6; count of bases not matched to a gene: 3.

This TCR came from a woman aged 55 to 70 with COVID-19, enrolled during active disease. The V gene is TRBV5-6, the J gene TRBJ1-2; TRBD1 aligns across 7 bases. Sequenced material: peripheral blood. The CDR3 protein is CASSEGQNGYTF. DNA of the CDR3: TGTGCCAGCAGCGAGGGACAGAATGGCTACACCTTC.